This note documents a single T cell receptor beta chain sequence. The sample comes from a study of blood T cell repertoires in COVID-19. Overall study: Acute and convalescent COVID-19 samples came from the United States, Italy and Spain.

TCRdb's copy holds only in-frame clones and misses some; the assay was immunoSEQ multiplex PCR. The table records tens of thousands of clones, just over 85% of them present only once. The trim removed 4 bases at V and 3 bases at J, leaving 7 bases unmatched. This CDR3 has 16 residues. Germline CDR1 and CDR2: SGHRS and YFSETQ. The genes are TRBV5-1 and TRBJ2-3; 11 bases map to TRBD2. The specimen was peripheral blood. The source of this sequence is a woman over 75 in a cohort sampled during active or convalescent COVID-19. CDR3 bases: TGCGCCAGCAGCCCCATGACTAGCGGGATGACAGATACGCAGTATTTT. This sequence encodes CASSPMTSGMTDTQYF.